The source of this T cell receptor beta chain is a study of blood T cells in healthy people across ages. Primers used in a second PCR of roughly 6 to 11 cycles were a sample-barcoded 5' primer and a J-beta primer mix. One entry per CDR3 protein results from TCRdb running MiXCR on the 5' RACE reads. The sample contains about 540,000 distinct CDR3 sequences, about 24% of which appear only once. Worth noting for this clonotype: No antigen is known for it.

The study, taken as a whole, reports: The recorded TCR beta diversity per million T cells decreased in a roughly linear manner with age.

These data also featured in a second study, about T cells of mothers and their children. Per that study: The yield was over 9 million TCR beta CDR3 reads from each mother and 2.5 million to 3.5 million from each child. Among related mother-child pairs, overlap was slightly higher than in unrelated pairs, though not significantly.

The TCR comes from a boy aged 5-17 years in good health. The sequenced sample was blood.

CDR3 coding DNA: TGCGCCAGCAGCCAAGATAAAGGGAGCTCCTACGAGCAGTACTTC. It encodes CASSQDKGSSYEQYF. V is TRBV4-3 and J is TRBJ2-7; D possibly corresponds to TRBD2 (5 bases). Trimming cost V 0 bases and J 0 bases, with 9 bases left between them. The germline gives CDR1 LGHNA, CDR2 YSLEER. This CDR3 region has 15 residues.